This T cell receptor (beta chain) was sequenced for a study of T cells in Graves' hyperthyroidism and ophthalmopathy. Comments on this clonotype: The antigen remains unidentified.

Whole-study findings and limits: Most thyroid clonotypes with frequency above 0.001 were detected in blood.

The CDR3 runs 15 residues. V was shortened by 3 bases and J by 5 bases, with 14 bases between the two germline ends. Germline CDR1 and CDR2: SNHLY and FYNNEI. Researchers took RNA transcripts and amplified the TCR beta CDR3 regions from them. The HTBI primer set served for first-round RT-PCR of the TCR CDR3. TCRdb itself ran the multiplex PCR reads through MiXCR, one entry per CDR3 protein. The data contain more than 350,000 distinct CDR3 sequences, just under 15% of them singletons. Stable disease denoted Graves' hyperthyroidism without ophthalmopathy progression within 18 months. Source material for PBMCs was 10 ml fresh peripheral blood.

This sequence joins TRBV2 and TRBJ2-4; D gene ambiguous. The source of this sequence is a woman aged 25 to 39 with Graves' hyperthyroidism. The material sequenced was blood. The CDR3 nucleotides are TGTGCCAGCAGTGATGAAAGCGAGCAAGAAAACATTCAGTACTTC. This gives the protein CASSDESEQENIQYF.